Below, 6 T cell receptor beta chains from the same sample are listed, as sequenced in a study of Ad26.COV2.S vaccination and SARS-CoV-2 variants. Described treatment: 15 to 20 received Ad26.COV2.S at low or high dose, single or two shots; roughly five received placebo; per-sample allocation not given. Repertoires come from day 63 after the first vaccine or placebo injection. Produced via immunoSEQ multiplex PCR; TCRdb's table is partial and in-frame only. This table has hundreds of thousands of clones, around 82% appearing once. Source: peripheral blood, taken in a trial of Ad26.COV2.S vaccine versus placebo. Every receptor here comes from a person between 18 and 65 years old who received the Ad26.COV2.S COVID-19 vaccine or a placebo.

This clone came up a few times. The chain is built from TRBV7-9 and TRBJ1-2; D gene ambiguous. Germline CDR1 SEHNR, CDR2 FQNEAQ (reference sequence). V was pared by 1 base and J by 1 base, with 1 base between. The CDR3 spans 12 residues. CDR3 sequence: CASSLDNYGYTF. For the CDR3, the DNA is TGTGCCAGCAGCTTAGATAACTATGGCTACACCTTC.

The genes are TRBV5-4 and TRBJ1-1; D ambiguous. Germline lookup yields CDR1 SGHNT and CDR2 YYREEE (reference sequence). V was trimmed by 1 base and J by 8 bases, leaving 9 bases between them. The CDR3 spans 12 residues. CDR3 in DNA: TGTGCCAGCAGCTTGAACGGACGGGAAGCTTTCTTT. Translating it yields CASSLNGREAFF.

This clone was detected a few times. V gene TRBV19 combines with J gene TRBJ1-5; D gene uncertain. The CDR3 is made up of 15 amino acids. Germline CDR1 reads LNHDA; CDR2 reads SQIVND (reference sequence). The ends were cut back, 5 bases at V and 0 bases at J, with 11 bases in the middle. The CDR3 bases are TGTGCCAGTAGTGATCTAGTTTATAGCAATCAGCCCCAGCATTTT. Translation: CASSDLVYSNQPQHF.

The rearrangement joins TRBV10-2 to TRBJ2-1; 8 bases agree with TRBD2. The CDR3 contains 14 residues. Germline V gene sequence: CDR1 WSHSY, CDR2 SAAADI. V trimming: 6 bases; J trimming: 9 bases; junction bases outside the gene matches: 10. CDR3 residues: CASRISGGLSEQFF. The CDR3 DNA is TGCGCCAGCAGAATTTCGGGGGGGCTCTCTGAGCAGTTCTTC.

In its sample, this clone was seen a few times. In DNA, the CDR3 is TGTGCCAGCAGCTTAAGGGGCGGGAGCTCCTACGAGCAGTACTTC. This gives the protein CASSLRGGSSYEQYF. J is TRBJ2-7 and V is TRBV11-1, with 7 nucleotides matching TRBD2. The germline gives CDR1 SGHAT, CDR2 FQDESV (reference sequence). The CDR3 is 15 amino acids. V was clipped by 2 bases and J by 0 bases; unmatched bases: 4.

The chain couples TRBV19 to TRBJ2-5; D is undetermined. The germline V gene encodes CDR1 LNHDA and CDR2 SQIVND (reference sequence). V was trimmed by 3 bases and J by 4 bases, leaving 21 bases between them. The CDR3 runs to 17 residues. The CDR3 coding sequence is TGTGCCAGTAGTATTCGAGACACCTCGATGGGTGGAGAGACCCAGTACTTC. It codes for CASSIRDTSMGGETQYF.